The rows below give T cell receptor beta chains drawn from one sample of a study of CD4 and CD8 cells across lung adenocarcinoma regions. TCRdb used MiXCR to reprocess the PCR reads, holding one entry per CDR3 protein. The table includes some 7,600 distinct CDR3 sequences, around 45% detected once. The specimen was CD8+ T cells from the center of a lung tumor. The receptor set was obtained from a male donor with lung adenocarcinoma. The CD4 and CD8 labels of this study may be unreliable. CDR3s include the opening cysteine and the closing phenylalanine or tryptophan.

>TRBV15|15
CATSSPDRGDEKLFF
>TRBV6-1|14
CASSEALRGSPLHF
>TRBV10-3|13
CAISELLYNEQFF
>TRBV18|14
CASSPGTNNNEQFF
>TRBV6-1|13
CASIRGFNQPQHF
>TRBV10-1|15
CASGDPDRPPYGYTF
>TRBV7-3|19
CASSSILAGGPYTYNEQFF
>TRBV5-1|14
CASSLIRGAYEQYF
>TRBV9|16
CARSVAGGKGVYEQYF
>TRBV6-1|15
CASGVGLEARETQYF